Listed below are T cell receptor beta chains from one sample, sequenced in a study of T cell repertoires in cytomegalovirus infection. TCRdb reprocessed the reads with MiXCR, giving one entry per CDR3 protein. Of around 900,000 distinct CDR3 sequences listed, approximately 31% are singletons. The antigens of these receptors remain unknown. The sequencing here drew on cultured CD8+ T cells from PBMCs, taken from culture after CMV antigen stimulation. The receptors derive from a human donor in good health (CMV status not recorded). Some clones in this sample may be carry-over from other donors' samples. CDR3s include the opening cysteine and the closing phenylalanine or tryptophan. The order of the fields is clone size, V gene, D gene, J gene, CDR3 protein, CDR3 DNA. A D gene is named only where the DNA matches it firmly. The listing skips clone size in some rows; elsewhere it reads once, few, many or a size class.

>few|TRBV4-1|-|TRBJ1-2
CASSQVEEYGYTF
TGCGCCAGCAGCCAAGTTGAGGAATATGGCTACACCTTC
>-|TRBV12-3/TRBV12-4|-|TRBJ2-7
CASSFSPGGYGDEQYF
TGTGCCAGCAGCTTCTCCCCCGGGGGCTATGGCGACGAGCAGTACTTC
>few|TRBV7-9|-|TRBJ1-6
CASSPGASGSPLHF
TGTGCCAGCAGCCCGGGGGCGAGTGGGTCACCCCTCCACTTT
>-|TRBV7-9|TRBD2|TRBJ2-5
CASSLTSGAFQETQYF
TGTGCCAGCAGCTTGACTAGCGGGGCCTTCCAAGAGACCCAGTACTTC
>many|TRBV7-6|-|TRBJ2-2
CASSLAWVGNTGELFF
TGTGCCAGCAGCTTAGCTTGGGTAGGGAACACCGGGGAGCTGTTTTTT
>-|TRBV6-5|-|TRBJ1-1
CASSYSTPYGGVTEAFF
TGTGCCAGCAGTTACTCCACGCCCTATGGGGGAGTGACTGAAGCTTTCTTT
>-|TRBV4-1|-|TRBJ2-3
CASSQLSGLGGTDTQYF
TGCGCCAGCAGCCAACTTTCAGGATTGGGGGGCACAGATACGCAGTATTTT
>-|TRBV7-9|-|TRBJ1-1
CASRAPRGGTEAFF
TGTGCCAGCAGAGCCCCCAGGGGTGGAACTGAAGCTTTCTTT
>few|TRBV27|-|TRBJ2-3
CASSLLRESGGDTQYF
TGTGCCAGCAGTTTATTGAGGGAATCGGGCGGAGATACGCAGTATTTT
>-|TRBV2|-|TRBJ1-1
CASSEKGRARTEAFF
TGTGCCAGCAGTGAAAAAGGCAGGGCGAGGACTGAAGCTTTCTTT
>-|TRBV7-9|TRBD1|TRBJ1-5
CASSEGSVTGGSQPQHF
TGTGCCAGCAGCGAAGGCTCCGTTACAGGGGGCAGCCAGCCCCAGCATTTT
>-|TRBV2|-|TRBJ2-7
CASSARTEGKAYYEQYF
TGTGCCAGCAGCGCTCGGACAGAAGGAAAAGCCTACTACGAGCAGTACTTC
>few|TRBV7-9|-|TRBJ2-1
CASSPRQPLWHEQFF
TGTGCCAGCAGCCCCCGGCAACCCTTATGGCATGAGCAGTTCTTC
>many|TRBV7-2|-|TRBJ2-7
CASSPRALSYEQYF
TGTGCCAGCAGCCCGAGAGCTCTATCCTACGAGCAGTACTTC
>-|TRBV20-1|TRBD1|TRBJ2-7
CSVPTGGPSYEQYF
TGCAGTGTCCCGACAGGGGGCCCGTCCTACGAGCAGTACTTC
>few|TRBV4-1|-|TRBJ1-2
CASSQDSWDTANYGYTF
TGCGCCAGCAGCCAAGACTCCTGGGACACAGCTAACTATGGCTACACCTTC
>once|TRBV7-9|-|TRBJ2-5
CASSLVSDAQETQYF
TGTGCCAGCAGCCTAGTGTCAGACGCCCAAGAGACCCAGTACTTC
>few|TRBV28|-|TRBJ1-2
CASSLTGSVLYGYTF
TGTGCCAGCAGTTTAACAGGGTCAGTTTTATATGGCTACACCTTC
>-|TRBV18|-|TRBJ2-3
CASSRKADTQYF
TGTGCCAGCTCGCGGAAGGCAGATACGCAGTATTTT
>few|TRBV7-9|-|TRBJ1-1
CASSQGPSEAFF
TGTGCCAGCAGCCAAGGACCTAGTGAGGCTTTCTTT
>-|TRBV7-9|TRBD1|TRBJ1-2
CASSYGQDLHGYTF
TGTGCCAGCAGCTACGGACAGGACCTGCATGGCTACACCTTC
>-|TRBV6-6|-|TRBJ1-6
CASSGGSLRENYNSPLHF
TGTGCCAGCAGTGGGGGCAGCCTAAGGGAAAACTATAATTCACCCCTCCACTTT
>few|TRBV6-6|-|TRBJ1-1
CASSWSPGTQNTEAFF
TGTGCCAGCAGTTGGTCCCCCGGGACACAGAACACTGAAGCTTTCTTT
>few|TRBV13|-|TRBJ2-1
CASRFRDNPPNEQFF
TGTGCCAGCAGATTCCGGGACAACCCACCCAATGAGCAGTTCTTC
>few|TRBV6-6|-|TRBJ1-2
CASSQTGGGADGYTF
TGTGCCAGCAGCCAAACCGGGGGAGGGGCGGATGGCTACACCTTC
>-|TRBV19|-|TRBJ1-1
CTTSTGYTEAFF
TGTACCACCTCGACGGGGTACACTGAAGCTTTCTTT
>many|TRBV7-9|TRBD2|TRBJ2-7
CASSLILADSYEQYF
TGTGCCAGCAGCTTAATCCTAGCGGACTCCTACGAGCAGTACTTC
>many|TRBV7-6|-|TRBJ2-3
CASSFLRNTDTQYF
TGTGCCAGCAGCTTTTTGCGTAACACAGATACGCAGTATTTT
>few|TRBV6-6|-|TRBJ2-3
CASSYSKTSTYSTDTQYF
TGTGCCAGCAGTTACTCGAAAACATCAACATATAGCACAGATACGCAGTATTTT
>few|TRBV27|-|TRBJ1-5
CASSLGSPNQPQHF
TGTGCCAGCAGTTTGGGCTCCCCCAATCAGCCCCAGCATTTT
>-|TRBV4-1|TRBD1|TRBJ2-7
CASSQASGTGIYEQYF
TGCGCCAGCAGCCAAGCGTCCGGGACAGGCATCTACGAGCAGTACTTC
>few|TRBV27|TRBD1|TRBJ1-1
CASSVGGQENTEAFF
TGTGCCAGCAGTGTTGGGGGACAGGAAAACACTGAAGCTTTCTTT
>-|TRBV24-1|TRBD1|TRBJ1-4
CATSDLVRDRPTNEKLFF
TGTGCCACCAGTGATTTGGTTAGGGACAGACCAACTAATGAAAAACTGTTTTTT
>-|TRBV6-5|-|TRBJ2-7
CASSRRQGVPYEQYF
TGTGCCAGCAGCCGACGGCAGGGAGTCCCCTACGAGCAGTACTTC
>many|TRBV19|-|TRBJ1-1
CASSISVNTEAFF
TGTGCCAGTAGTATCAGCGTGAACACTGAAGCTTTCTTT
>-|TRBV20-1|-|TRBJ2-2
CCARGDTGELFF
TGCTGTGCTAGGGGGGACACCGGGGAGCTGTTTTTT
>-|TRBV12-3/TRBV12-4|TRBD1|TRBJ1-5
CASSDAGTGNQPQHF
TGTGCCAGCAGCGATGCCGGGACAGGGAATCAGCCCCAGCATTTT
>few|TRBV20-1|-|TRBJ1-5
CSAEQGYSNQPQHF
TGCAGTGCGGAACAGGGATATAGCAATCAGCCCCAGCATTTT
>few|TRBV6-5|-|TRBJ2-2
CASSLLPPDLFNSGPTGELFF
TGTGCCAGCAGTTTACTACCTCCCGACCTCTTCAATTCAGGGCCCACCGGGGAGCTGTTTTTT
>-|TRBV6-2/TRBV6-3|TRBD1|TRBJ2-1
CASSFGTGGLDEQFF
TGTGCCAGCAGTTTCGGGACAGGGGGGTTAGATGAGCAGTTCTTC
>-|TRBV4-3|-|TRBJ1-1
CASSRRDSGVTEAFF
TGCGCCAGCAGCCGACGAGACAGTGGTGTTACTGAAGCTTTCTTT
>few|TRBV27|TRBD1|TRBJ1-6
CASSLSVTGVSPLHF
TGTGCCAGCAGTTTATCCGTGACAGGGGTTTCACCCCTCCACTTT